Presented here are 20 T cell receptor beta chains from one specimen sequenced in a study of PD-1 blockade in mismatch repair-deficient tumors. The data were produced by immunoSEQ multiplex PCR, yet TCRdb's version contains in-frame clones alone and is incomplete. This table has approximately 40,000 clones, roughly 83% appearing once. The sample consisted of peripheral blood, taken 4 weeks after starting pembrolizumab. The receptors derive from an adult with mismatch repair-deficient cancer.

The CDR3 coding sequence is TGTGCCAGTAGTAGGACCCAACCGGCTGGCTACACCTTC. Protein: CASSRTQPAGYTF. The chain employs TRBV19 and TRBJ1-2; unclear D gene. The CDR3 covers 13 residues. V was pared by 4 bases and J by 7 bases, with 13 bases between. Germline V CDR1 and CDR2: LNHDA, SQIVND (reference sequence). Full variable domain (remainder filled in from reference TRBV19 and TRBJ1-2): DGGITQSPKYLFRKEGQNVTLSCEQNLNHDAMYWYRQDPGQGLRLIYYSQIVNDFQKGDIAEGYSVSREKKESFPLTVTSAQKNPTAFYLCASSRTQPAGYTFGSGTRLTVV.

V is TRBV7-2 and J is TRBJ1-4; D possibly corresponds to TRBD1 (5 bases). The germline CDR1 and CDR2 sequences are SGHTA and FQGNSA. There are 14 residues in the CDR3. Trimming cost V 6 bases and J 4 bases, with 12 bases left between them. CDR3 amino acids: CASRVGPDNEKLFF. In DNA form, the CDR3 reads TGTGCCAGCAGGGTGGGACCGGATAATGAAAAACTGTTTTTT. Using reference TRBV7-2 and TRBJ1-4 for the parts outside the CDR3, the full variable domain is GAGVSQSPSNKVTEKGKDVELRCDPISGHTALYWYRQSLGQGLEFLIYFQGNSAPDKSGLPSDRFSAERTGGSVSTLTIQRTQQEDSAVYLCASRVGPDNEKLFFGSGTQLSVL.

The chain joins TRBV2 to TRBJ2-2, with D unresolved. This CDR3 is 12 amino acids long. Trimming removed 7 bases at V and 9 bases at J, with 12 bases between. Germline V lookup: CDR1 SNHLY, CDR2 FYNNEI. CDR3 sequence: CASTSVVRELFF. CDR3 nucleotide sequence: TGTGCCAGCACCTCCGTGGTGAGGGAGCTGTTTTTT.

The CDR3 loop reads CASSYSSGRATDTQYF. CDR3 nucleotide sequence: TGTGCCAGCAGTTACTCTAGCGGGAGGGCCACGGATACGCAGTATTTT. The chain recombines TRBV6-5 with TRBJ2-3; 11 positions agree with TRBD2. The CDR3 spans 16 residues. V dropped 0 bases and J dropped 6; count of bases not matched to a gene: 5. Germline assignment: CDR1 MNHEY and CDR2 SVGAGI.

The chain is built from TRBV5-5 and TRBJ2-1; 12 bases are a match to TRBD2. V lost 5 bases to trimming and J lost 3 bases; unmatched junction nucleotides: 9. This CDR3 region has 17 residues. In germline, CDR1 is SGHKS, CDR2 YYEKEE (reference sequence). For the CDR3, the DNA is TGTGCCAGCAGTCTAGGACTAGCGGGAATTGTCTACAATGAGCAGTTCTTC. It encodes CASSLGLAGIVYNEQFF.

This rearrangement joins TRBV4-1 to TRBJ2-7; the D call may be TRBD1 or TRBD2 (5 bases each). The V end lost 2 bases, the J end lost 1 base, and 12 bases lay between the germline ends. Germline V gene sequence: CDR1 MGHRA, CDR2 YSYEKL. This CDR3 is 15 amino acids long. Here the CDR3 DNA reads TGCGCCAGCAGCCAACCTGAGGGGTCGTCCTACGAGCAGTACTTC. Translation: CASSQPEGSSYEQYF.

This chain uses TRBV6-6 with TRBJ1-5; a possible D gene is TRBD1 (6 bases). Trimming removed 6 bases from V and 1 base from J, with 13 bases in between. Germline values: CDR1 MNHNY, CDR2 SVGAGI (reference sequence). This CDR3 has 15 residues. CDR3 loop: CASRKTGSSNQPQHF. The CDR3 nucleotides are TGTGCCAGCAGAAAAACAGGGTCGAGCAATCAGCCCCAGCATTTT.

This chain joins TRBV27 and TRBJ2-1; 9 bases map to TRBD2. Trimming took 5 bases from V and 8 from J; bases not matched to a gene: 16. CDR1 and CDR2 (germline): MNHEY, SMNVEV (reference sequence). This CDR3 is built from 17 residues. CDR3 loop: CASSTLRASGIKDEQFF. CDR3 bases: TGTGCCAGCAGTACACTACGGGCTAGCGGGATTAAGGATGAGCAGTTCTTC.

The chain employs TRBV29-1 and TRBJ2-3; 7 bases fit TRBD1. The CDR3 has 13 amino acids. In germline, CDR1 is SQVTM, CDR2 ANQGSEA. V dropped 5 bases and J dropped 3; count of bases not matched to a gene: 5. The CDR3 here is CSVKTGTTDTQYF. In DNA form, the CDR3 reads TGCAGCGTTAAGACAGGGACAACAGATACGCAGTATTTT.

J is TRBJ2-2 and V is TRBV28; TRBD1 aligns across 9 bases. The CDR3 is made up of 16 amino acids. CDR1 is MDHEN and CDR2 is SYDVKM in the germline V gene. The J segment lost 6 bases and the V segment lost 7 bases, leaving 12 bases of the junction unmatched. CDR3 in amino acids: CASTSPGQGWAGELFF. As DNA, the CDR3 is TGTGCCAGCACCTCACCGGGACAGGGCTGGGCCGGGGAGCTGTTTTTT.

V and J are TRBV29-1 and TRBJ2-4; D is perhaps TRBD1 (7 bases). The CDR3 contains 14 residues. CDR1 is SQVTM, CDR2 ANQGSEA, per germline. V was trimmed by 4 bases and J by 7 bases, leaving 17 bases between them. The CDR3 bases are TGCAGCGTTGGGGCCGCACAGGGGAGGAACATTCAGTACTTC. Amino acids: CSVGAAQGRNIQYF.

The chain is built from TRBV30 and TRBJ2-5; D perhaps matches TRBD1 (5 bases). In germline, CDR1 is GTSNPN, CDR2 SVGIG (reference sequence). CDR3 size: 13 residues. V lost 4 bases and J 0 bases, leaving 9 bases between the germline ends. This CDR3 is CAWTGHNQETQYF. DNA for the CDR3: TGTGCCTGGACAGGACATAACCAAGAGACCCAGTACTTC.

V gene TRBV29-1 combines with J gene TRBJ2-7, with D perhaps TRBD1 (6 bases). The CDR3 is 19 residues long. Germline V gene lookup returns CDR1 SQVTM and CDR2 ANQGSEA. Between the trimmed V and J ends, which lost 0 bases and 2 bases, there was a span of 26 bases. The CDR3 spells CSVEEGAGDNPSSPYEQYF. The CDR3 DNA follows: TGCAGCGTTGAAGAGGGAGCAGGGGATAACCCTTCATCGCCCTACGAGCAGTACTTC.

This chain joins TRBV11-2 and TRBJ2-5, with TRBD2 matching 12 bases. The CDR3 is made up of 15 amino acids. Germline lookup yields CDR1 SGHAT and CDR2 FQNNGV. Losses at the gene ends were 4 bases for V and 3 bases for J; bases not matched to a gene: 3. The CDR3 sequence is CASSSLAGGEETQYF. Written as DNA, the CDR3 is TGTGCCAGCAGCTCACTAGCGGGAGGAGAAGAGACCCAGTACTTC.

In this sample, this clone turned up a few times. The genes are TRBV5-4 and TRBJ2-3, with TRBD2 matching 8 bases. The CDR3 is 16 amino acids. Germline V gives CDR1 SGHNT, CDR2 YYREEE (reference sequence). The junction had 3 bases not matched to a gene; V was cut back by 0 bases and J by 0 bases. For the CDR3, the DNA is TGTGCCAGCAGCTTGGTCGGGAGGGGGAGCACAGATACGCAGTATTTT. Its protein product is CASSLVGRGSTDTQYF.

This rearrangement joins TRBV16 to TRBJ2-1, with TRBD2 matching 9 bases. J gave up 6 bases and V 1 base, and 10 bases lay outside the gene matches. Germline CDR1 is KGHSY and CDR2 is FQNENV. The CDR3 runs 17 residues. The CDR3 sequence: CASSQYTGTSRLNEQFF. The CDR3 DNA is TGTGCCAGCAGCCAATACACCGGGACTAGCAGGCTCAATGAGCAGTTCTTC.

The V and J genes are TRBV28 and TRBJ2-4, with 10 bases lining up with TRBD1. The germline V gene encodes CDR1 MDHEN and CDR2 SYDVKM. V shed 1 base and J 0 bases; nucleotides not matched to a gene: 18. The CDR3 has 22 residues. CDR3 residues: CASSLSIPRQGAREPAKNIQYF. CDR3 coding DNA: TGTGCCAGCAGTTTATCAATCCCGCGACAGGGGGCGCGTGAGCCAGCCAAAAACATTCAGTACTTC.

V usage is TRBV6-5 and J usage is TRBJ2-1; tentative D call: TRBD1 (5 bases). Looked up from germline, CDR1 is MNHEY and CDR2 is SVGAGI. Trimming took 5 bases from V and 5 from J, leaving 13 bases between them. The CDR3 is 14 residues long. DNA of the CDR3: TGTGCCAGCAGTCCCCAGGGCTTCCACAATGAGCAGTTCTTC. Encoded protein: CASSPQGFHNEQFF.

This clone appeared a few times. The rearrangement links TRBV7-9 to TRBJ1-2, with no clear D. The CDR3 is made up of 13 amino acids. CDR1 and CDR2 from the germline V gene are SEHNR and FQNEAQ (reference sequence). V shed 4 bases and J shed 3 bases, with 9 bases lying between them. The CDR3 spells CASSYAQHYGYTF. For the CDR3, the DNA is TGTGCCAGCAGCTACGCACAGCACTATGGCTACACCTTC.

The chain is built from TRBV9 and TRBJ2-7; TRBD2 aligns across 13 bases. CDR3 length: 17 amino acids. The V gene end was trimmed by 0 bases and the J gene end by 6 bases; junction bases not matched to a gene: 9. Germline assignment: CDR1 SGDLS and CDR2 YYNGEE. The CDR3 DNA reads as TGTGCCAGCAGCGTAGGATGGGGACTAGCGGGACAAGGCGAGCAGTACTTC. Residues: CASSVGWGLAGQGEQYF.